Sequencing of this TCR beta chain was carried out in a study of blood T cell repertoires in COVID-19. The data were produced by immunoSEQ multiplex PCR, yet TCRdb's version contains in-frame clones alone and is incomplete. The sample records about 170,000 clones, approximately 88% being singletons. CDR1 is ENHRY and CDR2 is SYGVKD in the germline V gene. There are 14 residues in the CDR3. The ends were cut back, 4 bases at V and 6 bases at J, with 13 bases in the middle. This chain joins TRBV10-3 and TRBJ1-5; unclear D gene. The TCR was taken from a man between 18 and 29 years old with active or convalescent COVID-19. The sample taken for sequencing was peripheral blood. The CDR3 bases are TGTGCCATCAGTGTAGATAACGAGGGTCAGCCCCAGCATTTT. It codes for CAISVDNEGQPQHF.